These 2 T cell receptor beta chains were sequenced from one sample in a study of blood T cell repertoires in COVID-19. Only in-frame clones appear in the TCRdb table, and some are missing; sequencing was by immunoSEQ multiplex PCR. This table has around 58,000 clones, over 65% appearing once. Material: peripheral blood. These receptors were obtained from a human donor in a cohort sampled during active COVID-19.

This chain uses TRBV7-2 with TRBJ2-7, with 10 bases aligning to TRBD2. With V trimmed by 5 bases and J by 3 bases, 7 bases remained unmatched. This CDR3 is built from 15 residues. CDR1 is SGHTA and CDR2 is FQGNSA in the germline V gene. In DNA, the CDR3 is TGTGCCAGCAGCCCCGGACTAGCGGAACTCTACGAGCAGTACTTC. Amino acids: CASSPGLAELYEQYF. Supplemented by reference TRBV7-2 and TRBJ2-7, the full variable domain reads GAGVSQSPSNKVTEKGKDVELRCDPISGHTALYWYRQSLGQGLEFLIYFQGNSAPDKSGLPSDRFSAERTGGSVSTLTIQRTQQEDSAVYLCASSPGLAELYEQYFGPGTRLTVT.

This sequence joins TRBV29-1 and TRBJ1-2; maybe TRBD1 (6 bases). The V gene lost 4 bases and the J gene lost 4 bases, with 7 bases spanning the gap. The CDR3 has 11 residues. Germline V gives CDR1 SQVTM, CDR2 ANQGSEA. This chain's CDR3 is CSVARGYGYTF. The CDR3 DNA reads TGCAGCGTTGCCAGGGGCTATGGCTACACCTTC.